This T cell receptor (beta chain) was identified during a study of radiation and T cells in renal cell carcinoma. In the study overall: Nephrectomy followed 15 Gy stereotactic body radiation by 4 weeks. Findings of the study overall: In blood, top tumor clones expanded by 2 weeks, shrinking by 4.

Using immunoSEQ multiplex PCR, the repertoire was profiled, and TCRdb retains in-frame clones only, with some absent. This table has tens of thousands of clones, just under 80% appearing once. CDR1 and CDR2 (germline): MDHEN, SYDVKM. This CDR3 contains 15 residues. J gave up 1 base and V 2 bases, and 4 bases lay outside the gene matches. For this clone: Its antigen is unidentified.

The time point denotes: baseline pretreatment blood. Treatment: 15 Gy SBRT to primary tumor, nephrectomy 4 weeks later. Blood was sampled at baseline, 2 weeks and 4 weeks after SBRT. This renal cell carcinoma was of the clear cell type. The TCR was taken from a man in his sixties with renal cell carcinoma. The starting material was blood, obtained from a patient whose treatment included radiotherapy and nephrectomy. The rearrangement links TRBV28 to TRBJ2-5, with 7 bases aligning to TRBD2. The CDR3 DNA follows: TGTGCCAGCAGTTTACGTCAGCGGGGCCAAGAGACCCAGTACTTC. It codes for CASSLRQRGQETQYF.